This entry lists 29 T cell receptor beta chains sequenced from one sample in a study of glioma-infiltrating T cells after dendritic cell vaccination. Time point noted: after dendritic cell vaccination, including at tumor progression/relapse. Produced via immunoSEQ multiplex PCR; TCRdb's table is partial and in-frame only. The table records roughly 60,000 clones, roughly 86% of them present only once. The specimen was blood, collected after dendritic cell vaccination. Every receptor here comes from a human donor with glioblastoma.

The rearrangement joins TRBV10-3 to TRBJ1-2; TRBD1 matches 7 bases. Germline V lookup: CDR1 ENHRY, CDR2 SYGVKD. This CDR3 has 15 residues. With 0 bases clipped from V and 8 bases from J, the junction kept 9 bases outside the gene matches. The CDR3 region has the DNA TGTGCCATCAGTGAGTCGCTCGCGACAGGGCGCGGCTACACCTTC. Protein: CAISESLATGRGYTF.

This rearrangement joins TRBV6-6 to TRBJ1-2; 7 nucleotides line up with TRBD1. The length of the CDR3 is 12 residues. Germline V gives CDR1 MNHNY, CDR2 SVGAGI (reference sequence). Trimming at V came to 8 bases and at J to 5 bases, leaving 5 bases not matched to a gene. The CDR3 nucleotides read TGTGCCAGCTTTGGGACAGTTTATGGCTACACCTTC. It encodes CASFGTVYGYTF.

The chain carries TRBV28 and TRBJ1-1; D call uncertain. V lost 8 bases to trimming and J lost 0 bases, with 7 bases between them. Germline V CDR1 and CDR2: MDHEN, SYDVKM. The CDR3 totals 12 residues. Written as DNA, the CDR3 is TGTGCCAGCTCTTCGGTGAACACTGAAGCTTTCTTT. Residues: CASSSVNTEAFF.

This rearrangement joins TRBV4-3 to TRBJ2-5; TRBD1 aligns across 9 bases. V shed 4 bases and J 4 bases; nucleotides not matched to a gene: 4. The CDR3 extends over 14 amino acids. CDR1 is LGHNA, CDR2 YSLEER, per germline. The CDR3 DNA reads TGCGCCAGCAGCCGAGGGGACAGGGCAGAGACCCAGTACTTC. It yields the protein CASSRGDRAETQYF.

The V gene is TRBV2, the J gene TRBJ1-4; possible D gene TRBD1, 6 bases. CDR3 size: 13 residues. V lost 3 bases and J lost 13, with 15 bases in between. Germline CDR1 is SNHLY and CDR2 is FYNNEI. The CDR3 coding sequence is TGTGCCAGCAGTGATTTTTGGGGGGGGCTACTGTTTTTT. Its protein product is CASSDFWGGLLFF.

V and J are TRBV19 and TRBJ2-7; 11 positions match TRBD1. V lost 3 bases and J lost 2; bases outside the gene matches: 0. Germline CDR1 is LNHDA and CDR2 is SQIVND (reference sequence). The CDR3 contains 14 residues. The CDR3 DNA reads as TGTGCCAGTAGTATGGGACAGGGGGCCTACGAGCAGTACTTC. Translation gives CASSMGQGAYEQYF.

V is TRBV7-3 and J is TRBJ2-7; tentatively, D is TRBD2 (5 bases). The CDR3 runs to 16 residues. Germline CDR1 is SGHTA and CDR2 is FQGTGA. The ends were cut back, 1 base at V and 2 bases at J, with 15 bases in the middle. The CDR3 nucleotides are TGTGCCAGCAGCTTAATTGGCAGGACTCTTCCCTACGAGCAGTACTTC. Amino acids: CASSLIGRTLPYEQYF. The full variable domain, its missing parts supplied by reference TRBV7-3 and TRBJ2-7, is GAGVSQTPSNKVTEKGKYVELRCDPISGHTALYWYRQSLGQGPEFLIYFQGTGAADDSGLPNDRFFAVRPEGSVSTLKIQRTERGDSAVYLCASSLIGRTLPYEQYFGPGTRLTVT.

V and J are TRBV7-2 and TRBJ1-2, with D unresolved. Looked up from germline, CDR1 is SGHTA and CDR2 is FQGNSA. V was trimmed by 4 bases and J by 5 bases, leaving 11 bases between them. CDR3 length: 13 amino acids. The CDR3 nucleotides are TGTGCCAGCAGCTCCAAGCCGGGGTATGGCTACACCTTC. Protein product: CASSSKPGYGYTF.

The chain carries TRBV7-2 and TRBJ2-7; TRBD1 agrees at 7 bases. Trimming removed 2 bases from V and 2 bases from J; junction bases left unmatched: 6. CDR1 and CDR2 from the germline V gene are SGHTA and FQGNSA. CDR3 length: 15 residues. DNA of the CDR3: TGTGCCAGCAGCTTAACCGGACAGGACGCCTACGAGCAGTACTTC. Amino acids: CASSLTGQDAYEQYF. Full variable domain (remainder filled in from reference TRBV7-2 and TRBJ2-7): GAGVSQSPSNKVTEKGKDVELRCDPISGHTALYWYRQSLGQGLEFLIYFQGNSAPDKSGLPSDRFSAERTGGSVSTLTIQRTQQEDSAVYLCASSLTGQDAYEQYFGPGTRLTVT.

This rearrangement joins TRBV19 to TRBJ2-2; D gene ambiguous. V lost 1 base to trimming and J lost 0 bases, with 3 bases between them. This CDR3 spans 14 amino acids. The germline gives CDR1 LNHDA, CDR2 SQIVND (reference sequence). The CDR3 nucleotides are TGTGCCAGTAGTATAGCCGCGAACACCGGGGAGCTGTTTTTT. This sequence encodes CASSIAANTGELFF. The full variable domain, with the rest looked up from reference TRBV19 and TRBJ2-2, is DGGITQSPKYLFRKEGQNVTLSCEQNLNHDAMYWYRQDPGQGLRLIYYSQIVNDFQKGDIAEGYSVSREKKESFPLTVTSAQKNPTAFYLCASSIAANTGELFFGEGSRLTVL.

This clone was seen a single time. This chain's CDR3 is CASSQGQGASYGYTF. The CDR3 nucleotides read TGTGCCAGCTCACAGGGACAGGGGGCCAGCTATGGCTACACCTTC. The chain carries TRBV18 and TRBJ1-2; TRBD1 aligns across 12 bases. CDR3 length: 15 residues. The V gene end was trimmed by 4 bases and the J gene end by 4 bases; junction bases not matched to a gene: 4. Germline CDR1 and CDR2: KGHSH and LQKENI.

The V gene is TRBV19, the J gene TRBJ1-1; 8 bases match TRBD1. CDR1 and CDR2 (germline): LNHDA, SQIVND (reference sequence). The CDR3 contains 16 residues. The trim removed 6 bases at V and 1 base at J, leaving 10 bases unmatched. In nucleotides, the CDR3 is TGTGCCAGTAGCCTGAGACAGGGGCTTGGGAACACTGAAGCTTTCTTT. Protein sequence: CASSLRQGLGNTEAFF. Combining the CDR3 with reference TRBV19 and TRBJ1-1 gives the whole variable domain DGGITQSPKYLFRKEGQNVTLSCEQNLNHDAMYWYRQDPGQGLRLIYYSQIVNDFQKGDIAEGYSVSREKKESFPLTVTSAQKNPTAFYLCASSLRQGLGNTEAFFGQGTRLTVV.

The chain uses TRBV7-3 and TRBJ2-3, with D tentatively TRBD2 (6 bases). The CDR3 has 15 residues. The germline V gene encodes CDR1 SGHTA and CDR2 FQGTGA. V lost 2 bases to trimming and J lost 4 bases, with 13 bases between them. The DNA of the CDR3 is TGTGCCAGCAGCTTAGGCCTAGCGAATGCAGATACGCAGTATTTT. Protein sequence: CASSLGLANADTQYF.

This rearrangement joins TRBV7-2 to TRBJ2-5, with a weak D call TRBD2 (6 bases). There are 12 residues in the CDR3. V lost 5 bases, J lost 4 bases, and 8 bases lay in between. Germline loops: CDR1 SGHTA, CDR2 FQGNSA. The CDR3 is CASSPGRETQYF. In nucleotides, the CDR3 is TGTGCCAGCAGCCCCGGGAGAGAGACCCAGTACTTC.

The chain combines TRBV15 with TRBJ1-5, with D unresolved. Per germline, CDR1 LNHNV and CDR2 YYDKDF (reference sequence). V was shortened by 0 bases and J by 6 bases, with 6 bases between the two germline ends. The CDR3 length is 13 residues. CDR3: CATSRDYSQPQHF. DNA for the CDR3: TGTGCCACCAGCAGAGATTACAGTCAGCCCCAGCATTTT.

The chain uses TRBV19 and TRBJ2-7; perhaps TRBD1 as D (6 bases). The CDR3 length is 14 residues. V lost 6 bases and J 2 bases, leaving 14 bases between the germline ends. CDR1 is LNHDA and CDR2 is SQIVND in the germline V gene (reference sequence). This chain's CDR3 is CASRQGVGTYEQYF. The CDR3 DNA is TGTGCCAGTAGACAGGGAGTTGGGACCTACGAGCAGTACTTC.

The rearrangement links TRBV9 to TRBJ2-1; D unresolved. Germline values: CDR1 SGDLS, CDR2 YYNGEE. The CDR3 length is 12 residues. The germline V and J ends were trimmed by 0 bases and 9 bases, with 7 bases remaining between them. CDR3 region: CASSVERSEQFF. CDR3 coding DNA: TGTGCCAGCAGCGTAGAGAGGAGTGAGCAGTTCTTC.

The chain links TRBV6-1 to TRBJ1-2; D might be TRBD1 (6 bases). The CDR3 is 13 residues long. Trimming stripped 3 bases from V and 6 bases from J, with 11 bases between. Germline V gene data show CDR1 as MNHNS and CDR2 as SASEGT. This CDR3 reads CASSEGGADGYTF. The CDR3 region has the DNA TGTGCCAGCAGTGAGGGGGGGGCTGATGGCTACACCTTC.

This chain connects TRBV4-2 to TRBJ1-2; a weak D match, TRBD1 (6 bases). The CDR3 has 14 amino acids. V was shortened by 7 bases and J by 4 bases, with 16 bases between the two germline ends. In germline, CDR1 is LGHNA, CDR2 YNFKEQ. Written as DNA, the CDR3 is TGTGCCAGCAATTCTGACAGGAACTTCTATGGCTACACCTTC. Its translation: CASNSDRNFYGYTF.

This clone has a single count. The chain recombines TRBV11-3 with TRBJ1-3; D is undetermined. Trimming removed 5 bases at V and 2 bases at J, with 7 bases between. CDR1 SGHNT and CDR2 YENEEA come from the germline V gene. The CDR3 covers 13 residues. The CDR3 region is CASSRSAGNTIYF. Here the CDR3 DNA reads TGTGCCAGCAGCCGGTCGGCTGGAAACACCATATATTTT. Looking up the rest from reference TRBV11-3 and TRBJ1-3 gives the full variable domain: EAGVVQSPRYKIIEKKQPVAFWCNPISGHNTLYWYLQNLGQGPELLIRYENEEAVDDSQLPKDRFSAERLKGVDSTLKIQPAELGDSAVYLCASSRSAGNTIYFGEGSWLTVV.

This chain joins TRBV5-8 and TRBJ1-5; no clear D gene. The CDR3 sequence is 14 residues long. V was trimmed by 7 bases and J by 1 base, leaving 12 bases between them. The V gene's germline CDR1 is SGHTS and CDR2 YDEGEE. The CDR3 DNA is TGTGCCAGCCATCGCGGGGTAAGCAATCAGCCCCAGCATTTT. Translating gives CASHRGVSNQPQHF.

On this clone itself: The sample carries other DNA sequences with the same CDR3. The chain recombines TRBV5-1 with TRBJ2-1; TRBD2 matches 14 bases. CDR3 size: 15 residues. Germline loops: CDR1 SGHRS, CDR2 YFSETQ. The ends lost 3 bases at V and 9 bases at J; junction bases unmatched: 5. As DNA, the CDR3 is TGCGCCAGCAGCTCCGGGACTAGCGGGAGAGGTGAGCAGTTCTTC. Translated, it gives CASSSGTSGRGEQFF.

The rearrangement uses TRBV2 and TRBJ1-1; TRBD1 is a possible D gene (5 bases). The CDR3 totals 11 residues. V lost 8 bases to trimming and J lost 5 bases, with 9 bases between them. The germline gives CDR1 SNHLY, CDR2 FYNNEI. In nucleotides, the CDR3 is TGTGCCAGCCCAGGGAAAACTGAAGCTTTCTTT. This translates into CASPGKTEAFF.

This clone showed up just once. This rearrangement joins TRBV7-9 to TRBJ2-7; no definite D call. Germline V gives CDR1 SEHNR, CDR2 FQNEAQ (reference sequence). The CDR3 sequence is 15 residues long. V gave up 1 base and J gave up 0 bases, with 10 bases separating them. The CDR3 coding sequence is TGTGCCAGCAGCTTAGGTACGGGTTTCTCCTACGAGCAGTACTTC. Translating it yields CASSLGTGFSYEQYF.

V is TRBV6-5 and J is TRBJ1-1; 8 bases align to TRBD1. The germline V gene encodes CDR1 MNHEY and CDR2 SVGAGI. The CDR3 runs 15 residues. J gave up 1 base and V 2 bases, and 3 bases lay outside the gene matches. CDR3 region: CASSYGTGGNTEAFF. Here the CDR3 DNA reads TGTGCCAGCAGTTACGGGACAGGAGGGAACACTGAAGCTTTCTTT.

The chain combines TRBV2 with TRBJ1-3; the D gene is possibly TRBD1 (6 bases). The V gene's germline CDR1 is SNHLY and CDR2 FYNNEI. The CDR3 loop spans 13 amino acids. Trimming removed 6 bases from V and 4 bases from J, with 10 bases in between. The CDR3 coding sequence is TGTGCCAGCAGAGAGGACAGCGGAAACACCATATATTTT. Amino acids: CASREDSGNTIYF.

CDR3 residues: CASSLSGSGQSTNIKRSQYF. In nucleotides, the CDR3 is TGTGCCAGCAGTTTATCTGGATCAGGTCAATCTACCAATATCAAGAGATCCCAGTACTTC. J is TRBJ2-5 and V is TRBV27, with no clear D. The CDR3 length is 20 residues. The V end was cut by 0 bases, the J end by 9 bases, with 32 bases between. The germline V gene encodes CDR1 MNHEY and CDR2 SMNVEV (reference sequence).

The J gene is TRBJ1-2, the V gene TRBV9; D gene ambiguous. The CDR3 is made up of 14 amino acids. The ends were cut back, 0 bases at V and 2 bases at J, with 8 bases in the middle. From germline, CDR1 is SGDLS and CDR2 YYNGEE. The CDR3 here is CASSVVGSNYGYTF. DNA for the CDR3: TGTGCCAGCAGCGTAGTGGGCAGCAACTATGGCTACACCTTC.

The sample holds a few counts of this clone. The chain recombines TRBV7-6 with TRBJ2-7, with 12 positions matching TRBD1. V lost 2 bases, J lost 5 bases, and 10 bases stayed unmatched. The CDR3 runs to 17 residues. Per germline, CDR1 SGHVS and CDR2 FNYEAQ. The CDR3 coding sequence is TGTGCCAGCAGCTTAAACCCTCCGGGACAGGGGGCTAACGAGCAGTACTTC. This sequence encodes CASSLNPPGQGANEQYF.